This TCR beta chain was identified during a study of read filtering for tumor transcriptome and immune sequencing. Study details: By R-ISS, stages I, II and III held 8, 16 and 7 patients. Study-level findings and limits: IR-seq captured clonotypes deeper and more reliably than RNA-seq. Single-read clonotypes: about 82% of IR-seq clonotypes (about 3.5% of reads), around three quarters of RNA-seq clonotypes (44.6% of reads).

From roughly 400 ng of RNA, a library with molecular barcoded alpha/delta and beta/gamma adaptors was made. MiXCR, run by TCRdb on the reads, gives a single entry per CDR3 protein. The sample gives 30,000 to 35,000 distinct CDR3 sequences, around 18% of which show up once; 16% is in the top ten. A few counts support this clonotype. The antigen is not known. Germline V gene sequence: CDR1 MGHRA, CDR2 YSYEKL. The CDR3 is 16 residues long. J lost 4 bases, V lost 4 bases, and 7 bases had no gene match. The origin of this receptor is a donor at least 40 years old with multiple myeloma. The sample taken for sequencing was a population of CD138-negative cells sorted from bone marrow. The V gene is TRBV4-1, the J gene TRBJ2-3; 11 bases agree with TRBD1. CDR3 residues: CASSLGQGASADTQYF. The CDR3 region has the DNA TGCGCCAGCAGCCTAGGACAGGGGGCGTCGGCAGATACGCAGTATTTT.